This is a list of T cell receptor beta chains from one sample in a study of a mutant IDH1 vaccine in newly diagnosed glioma. Their antigens are not known. Repertoires were generated with immunoSEQ multiplex PCR, while TCRdb's copy carries only in-frame clones and drops some. The sample consists of around 41,000 clones, 78% of them appearing once. Sequencing was performed on PBMCs, taken from a glioma patient whose treatment included an IDH1 peptide vaccine. These receptor sequences come from a middle-aged woman with glioma. Some clones in this sample may be carry-over from other donors' samples. CDR3s include the opening cysteine and the closing phenylalanine or tryptophan.

TRBJ1-5 TRBV18 CASSAGNQPQHF
TRBJ2-6 TRBV7-3 CASSETPGAGANVLTF
TRBJ2-3 TRBV5-1 CASSLGRAGTDTQYF
TRBJ1-5 TRBV11-1 CASSPNRAQPQHF
TRBJ2-4 TRBV10-3 CATGTGGDIQYF
TRBJ2-3 TRBV2 CASKGQGATDTQYF
TRBJ2-7 TRBV11-1 CASSSRTGTYEQYF
TRBJ2-1 TRBV4-2 CASSQERGNEQFF
TRBJ2-7 TRBV2 CASSEAGGQGYEQYF
TRBJ2-7 TRBV29-1 CSVGGQGSYEQYF
TRBJ1-2 TRBV28 CASSLYRRDGYTF
TRBJ2-2 TRBV7-9 CASSTSSGKGELFF